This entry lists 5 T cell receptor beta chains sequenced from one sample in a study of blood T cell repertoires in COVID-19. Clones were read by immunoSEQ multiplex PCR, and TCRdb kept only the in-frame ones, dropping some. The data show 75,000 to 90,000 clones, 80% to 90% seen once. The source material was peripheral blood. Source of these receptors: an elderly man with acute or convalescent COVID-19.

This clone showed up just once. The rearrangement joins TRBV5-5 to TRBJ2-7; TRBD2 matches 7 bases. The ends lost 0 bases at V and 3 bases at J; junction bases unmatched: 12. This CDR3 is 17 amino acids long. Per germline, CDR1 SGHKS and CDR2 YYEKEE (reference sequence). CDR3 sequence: CASSLDPLTSENYEQYF. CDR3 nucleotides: TGTGCCAGCAGCTTGGACCCGTTAACTAGCGAGAACTACGAGCAGTACTTC.

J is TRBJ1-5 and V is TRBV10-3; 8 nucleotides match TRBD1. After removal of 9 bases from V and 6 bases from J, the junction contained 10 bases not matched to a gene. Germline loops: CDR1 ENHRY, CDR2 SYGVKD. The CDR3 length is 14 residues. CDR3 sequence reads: CAIPPPGGCQPQHF. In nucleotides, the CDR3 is TGTGCCATACCACCGCCAGGGGGCTGTCAGCCCCAGCATTTT.

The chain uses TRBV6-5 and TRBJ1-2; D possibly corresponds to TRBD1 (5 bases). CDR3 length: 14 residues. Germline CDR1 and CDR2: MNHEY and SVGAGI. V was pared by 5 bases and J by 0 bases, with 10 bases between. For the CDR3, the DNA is TGTGCCAGCAGTCCCGGGACTTCTAACTATGGCTACACCTTC. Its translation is CASSPGTSNYGYTF.

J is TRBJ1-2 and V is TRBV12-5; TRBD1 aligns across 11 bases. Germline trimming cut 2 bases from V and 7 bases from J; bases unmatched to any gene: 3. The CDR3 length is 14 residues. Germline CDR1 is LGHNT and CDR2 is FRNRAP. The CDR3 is CASGLSGTGGGYTF. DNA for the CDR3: TGTGCTAGTGGTTTGTCCGGGACAGGGGGTGGCTACACCTTC. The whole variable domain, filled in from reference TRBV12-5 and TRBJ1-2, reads DARVTQTPRHKVTEMGQEVTMRCQPILGHNTVFWYRQTMMQGLELLAYFRNRAPLDDSGMPKDRFSAEMPDATLATLKIQPSEPRDSAVYFCASGLSGTGGGYTFGSGTRLTVV.

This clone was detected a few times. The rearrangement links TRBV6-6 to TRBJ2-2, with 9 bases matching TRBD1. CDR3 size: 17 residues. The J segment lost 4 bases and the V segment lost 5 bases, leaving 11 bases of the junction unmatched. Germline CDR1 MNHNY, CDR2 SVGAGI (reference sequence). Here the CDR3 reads CASSPGTGSFSTGELFF. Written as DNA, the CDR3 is TGTGCCAGCAGTCCCGGGACAGGGTCCTTCTCCACCGGGGAGCTGTTTTTT.